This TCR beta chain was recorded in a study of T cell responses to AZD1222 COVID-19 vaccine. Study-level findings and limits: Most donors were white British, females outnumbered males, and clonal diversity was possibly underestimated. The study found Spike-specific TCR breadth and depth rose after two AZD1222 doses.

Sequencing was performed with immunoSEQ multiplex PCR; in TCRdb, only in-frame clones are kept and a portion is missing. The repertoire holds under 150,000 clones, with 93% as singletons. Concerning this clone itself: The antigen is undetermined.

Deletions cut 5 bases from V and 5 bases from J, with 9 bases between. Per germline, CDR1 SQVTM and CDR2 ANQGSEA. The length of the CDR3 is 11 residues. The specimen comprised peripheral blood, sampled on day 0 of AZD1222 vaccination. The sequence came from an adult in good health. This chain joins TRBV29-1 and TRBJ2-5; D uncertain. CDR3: CSVTPPETQYF. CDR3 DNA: TGCAGCGTTACACCCCCTGAGACCCAGTACTTC.